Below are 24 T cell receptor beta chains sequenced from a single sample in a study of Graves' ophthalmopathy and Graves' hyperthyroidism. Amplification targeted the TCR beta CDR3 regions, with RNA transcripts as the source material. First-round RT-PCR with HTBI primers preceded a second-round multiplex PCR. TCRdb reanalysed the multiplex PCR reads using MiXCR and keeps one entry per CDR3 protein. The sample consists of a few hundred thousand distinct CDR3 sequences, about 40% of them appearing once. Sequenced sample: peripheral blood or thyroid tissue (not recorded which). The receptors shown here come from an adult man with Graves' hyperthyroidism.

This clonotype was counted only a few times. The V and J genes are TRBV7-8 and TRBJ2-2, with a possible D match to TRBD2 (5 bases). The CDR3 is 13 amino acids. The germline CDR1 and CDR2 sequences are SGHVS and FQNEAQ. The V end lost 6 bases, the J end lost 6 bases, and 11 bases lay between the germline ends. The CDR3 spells CASSFYGAGELFF. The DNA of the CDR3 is TGTGCCAGCAGTTTTTACGGGGCCGGGGAGCTGTTTTTT. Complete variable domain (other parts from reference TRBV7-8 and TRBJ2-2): GAGVSQSPRYKVAKRGQDVALRCDPISGHVSLFWYQQALGQGPEFLTYFQNEAQLDKSGLPSDRFFAERPEGSVSTLKIQRTQQEDSAVYLCASSFYGAGELFFGEGSRLTVL.

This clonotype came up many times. CDR3 loop: CASSIERNPYGYTF. The CDR3 region has the DNA TGTGCCAGTAGTATAGAACGGAACCCCTATGGCTACACCTTC. The rearrangement links TRBV19 to TRBJ1-2; D not certain. The V end lost 0 bases, the J end lost 4 bases, and 9 bases lay between the germline ends. Germline-derived CDR1 and CDR2 are LNHDA and SQIVND (reference sequence). The CDR3 covers 14 residues.

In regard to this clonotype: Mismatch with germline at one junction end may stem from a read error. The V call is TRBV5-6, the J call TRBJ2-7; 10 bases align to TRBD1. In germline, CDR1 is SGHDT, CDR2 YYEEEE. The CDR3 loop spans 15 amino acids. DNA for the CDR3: TGTGCCAACAGCAAAACCGGGACAGGGGCGTACGAGCAGTACTTC. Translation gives CANSKTGTGAYEQYF.

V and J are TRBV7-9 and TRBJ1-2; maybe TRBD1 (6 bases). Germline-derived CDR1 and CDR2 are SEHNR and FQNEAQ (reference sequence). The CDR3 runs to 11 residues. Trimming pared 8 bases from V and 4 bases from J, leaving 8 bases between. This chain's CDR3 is CASAGAYGYTF. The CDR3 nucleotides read TGTGCCAGCGCAGGGGCCTATGGCTACACCTTC.

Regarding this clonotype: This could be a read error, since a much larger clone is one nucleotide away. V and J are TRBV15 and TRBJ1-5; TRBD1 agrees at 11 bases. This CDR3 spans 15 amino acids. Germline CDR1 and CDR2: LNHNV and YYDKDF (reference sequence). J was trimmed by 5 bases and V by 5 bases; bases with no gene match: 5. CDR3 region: CATSEDRGRHQPQHF. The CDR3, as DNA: TGTGCCACCAGCGAGGACAGGGGGCGGCATCAGCCCCAGCATTTT. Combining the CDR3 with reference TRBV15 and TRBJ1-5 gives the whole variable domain DAMVIQNPRYQVTQFGKPVTLSCSQTLNHNVMYWYQQKSSQAPKLLFHYYDKDFNNEADTPDNFQSRRPNTSFCFLDIRSPGLGDTAMYLCATSEDRGRHQPQHFGDGTRLSIL.

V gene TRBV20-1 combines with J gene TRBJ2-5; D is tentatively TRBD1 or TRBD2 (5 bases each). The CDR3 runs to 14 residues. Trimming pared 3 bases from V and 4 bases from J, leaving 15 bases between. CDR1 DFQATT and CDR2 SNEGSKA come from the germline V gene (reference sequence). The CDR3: CSARPFRGGETQYF. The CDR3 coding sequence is TGCAGTGCTAGGCCATTCCGGGGCGGAGAGACCCAGTACTTC.

This CDR3 reads CASTSLTETQYF. CDR3 nucleotides: TGTGCCAGCACCTCCTTGACGGAGACCCAGTACTTC. The chain uses TRBV6-6 and TRBJ2-5; the D is unclear. This CDR3 has 12 amino acids. The germline CDR1 and CDR2 sequences are MNHNY and SVGAGI (reference sequence). The V end lost 7 bases, the J end lost 5 bases, and 11 bases lay between the germline ends.

CDR3 amino acids: CAIKGLAEYTDTQYF. DNA for the CDR3: TGTGCCATCAAAGGGCTAGCGGAATACACAGATACGCAGTATTTT. The chain employs TRBV10-3 and TRBJ2-3; 7 bases agree with TRBD2. The germline V gene encodes CDR1 ENHRY and CDR2 SYGVKD. V was clipped by 7 bases and J by 2 bases; unmatched bases: 9. The CDR3 has 15 amino acids.

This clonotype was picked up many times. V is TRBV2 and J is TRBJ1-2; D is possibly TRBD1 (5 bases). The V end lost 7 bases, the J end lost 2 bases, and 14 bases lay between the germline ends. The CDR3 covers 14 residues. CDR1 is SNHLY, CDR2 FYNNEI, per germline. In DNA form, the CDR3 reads TGTGCCAGCAAAACTCAGGGCGGGAACTATGGCTACACCTTC. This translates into CASKTQGGNYGYTF. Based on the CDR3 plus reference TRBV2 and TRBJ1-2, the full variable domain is EPEVTQTPSHQVTQMGQEVILRCVPISNHLYFYWYRQILGQKVEFLVSFYNNEISEKSEIFDDQFSVERPDGSNFTLKIRSTKLEDSAMYFCASKTQGGNYGYTFGSGTRLTVV.

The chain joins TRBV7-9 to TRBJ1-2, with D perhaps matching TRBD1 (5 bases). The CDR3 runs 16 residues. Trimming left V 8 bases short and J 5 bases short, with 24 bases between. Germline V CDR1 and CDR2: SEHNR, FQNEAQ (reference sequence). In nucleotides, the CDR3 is TGTGCCAGCTATAAGCGAGGGACCAGGCGGGAATATGGCTACACCTTC. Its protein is CASYKRGTRREYGYTF.

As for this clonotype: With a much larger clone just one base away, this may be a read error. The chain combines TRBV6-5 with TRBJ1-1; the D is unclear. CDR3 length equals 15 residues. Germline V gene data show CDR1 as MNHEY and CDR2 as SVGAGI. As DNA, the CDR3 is TGTGCCAGCAGTTTTCGGTCTCGCATGAACACTGAAGCTTCCTTT. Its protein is CASSFRSRMNTEASF.

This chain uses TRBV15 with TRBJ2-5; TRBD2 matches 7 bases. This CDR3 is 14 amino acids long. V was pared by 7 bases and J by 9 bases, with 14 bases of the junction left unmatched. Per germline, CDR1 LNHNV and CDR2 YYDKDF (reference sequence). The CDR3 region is CATNGGYSNQPQYF. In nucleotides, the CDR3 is TGTGCCACCAACGGGGGGTATAGCAATCAGCCCCAGTACTTC.

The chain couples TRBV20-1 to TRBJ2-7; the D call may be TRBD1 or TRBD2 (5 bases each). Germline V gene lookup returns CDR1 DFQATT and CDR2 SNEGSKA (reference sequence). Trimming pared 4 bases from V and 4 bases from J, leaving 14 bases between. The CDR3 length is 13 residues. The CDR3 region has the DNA TGCAGTGCTAAGGGGACGGGTACTTACGAGCAGTACTTC. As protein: CSAKGTGTYEQYF.

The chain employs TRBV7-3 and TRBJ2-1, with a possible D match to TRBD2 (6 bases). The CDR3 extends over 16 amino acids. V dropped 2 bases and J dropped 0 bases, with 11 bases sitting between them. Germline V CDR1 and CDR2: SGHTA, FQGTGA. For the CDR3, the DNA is TGTGCCAGCAGCTTAGATCGAGCGGGCTCCTACAATGAGCAGTTCTTC. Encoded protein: CASSLDRAGSYNEQFF.

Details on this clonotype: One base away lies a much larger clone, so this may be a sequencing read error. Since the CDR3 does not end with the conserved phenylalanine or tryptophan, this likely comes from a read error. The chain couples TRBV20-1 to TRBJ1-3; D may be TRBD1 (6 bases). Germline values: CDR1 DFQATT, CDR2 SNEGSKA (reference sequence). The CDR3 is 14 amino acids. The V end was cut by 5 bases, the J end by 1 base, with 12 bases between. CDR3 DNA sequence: TGCAGTGCTCTAAAACAGGGTTCTGGAAACACCATATATCTT. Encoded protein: CSALKQGSGNTIYL.

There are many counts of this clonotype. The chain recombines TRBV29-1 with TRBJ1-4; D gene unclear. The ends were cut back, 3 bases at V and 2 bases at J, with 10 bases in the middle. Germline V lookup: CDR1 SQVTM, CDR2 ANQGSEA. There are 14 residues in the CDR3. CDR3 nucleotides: TGCAGCGTTGACGCGGGTGTGACTAATGAAAAACTGTTTTTT. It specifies CSVDAGVTNEKLFF.

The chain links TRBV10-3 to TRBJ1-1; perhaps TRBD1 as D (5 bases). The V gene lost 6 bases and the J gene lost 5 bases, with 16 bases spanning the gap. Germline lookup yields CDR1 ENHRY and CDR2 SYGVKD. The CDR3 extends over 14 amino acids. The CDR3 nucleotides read TGTGCCATCAGCGCCCGAGGGGACGGGACTGAAGCTTTCTTT. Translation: CAISARGDGTEAFF.

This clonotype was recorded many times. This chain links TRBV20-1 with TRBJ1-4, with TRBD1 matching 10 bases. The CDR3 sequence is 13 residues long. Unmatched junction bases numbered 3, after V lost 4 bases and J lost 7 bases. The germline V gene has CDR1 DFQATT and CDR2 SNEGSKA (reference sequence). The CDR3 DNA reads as TGCAGTGCTAAAGGACAGGGGGTTGAAAAACTGTTTTTT. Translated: CSAKGQGVEKLFF.

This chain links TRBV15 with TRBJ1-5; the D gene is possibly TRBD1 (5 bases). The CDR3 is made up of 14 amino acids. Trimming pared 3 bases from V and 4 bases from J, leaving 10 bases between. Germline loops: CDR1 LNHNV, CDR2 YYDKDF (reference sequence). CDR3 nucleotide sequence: TGTGCCACCAGCAGTTCACAGGTTAATCAGCCCCAGCATTTT. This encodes CATSSSQVNQPQHF.

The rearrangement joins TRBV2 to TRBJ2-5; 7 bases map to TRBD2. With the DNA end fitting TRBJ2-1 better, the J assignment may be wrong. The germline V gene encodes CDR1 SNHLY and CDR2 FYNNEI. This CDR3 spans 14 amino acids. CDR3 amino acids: CASSTAAQAGEQFF. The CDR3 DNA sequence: TGTGCCAGCAGTACGGCGGCCCAAGCGGGGGAGCAGTTCTTC.

The CDR3 bases are TGCAGCTGCGTACAGGGGGCGGACGAAAAACTGTTTTTT. Its translation: CSCVQGADEKLFF. The rearrangement joins TRBV29-1 to TRBJ1-4; 9 nucleotides match TRBD1. Per the germline V gene, CDR1 is SQVTM and CDR2 is ANQGSEA. V shed 8 bases and J 8 bases; nucleotides not matched to a gene: 9. The CDR3 loop spans 13 amino acids.

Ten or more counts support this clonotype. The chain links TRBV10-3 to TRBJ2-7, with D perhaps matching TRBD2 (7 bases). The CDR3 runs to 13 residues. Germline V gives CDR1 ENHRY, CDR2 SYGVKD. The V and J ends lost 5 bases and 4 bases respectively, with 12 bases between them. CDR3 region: CAISPGGAYEQYF. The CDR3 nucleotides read TGTGCCATCAGTCCGGGGGGCGCGTACGAGCAGTACTTC.

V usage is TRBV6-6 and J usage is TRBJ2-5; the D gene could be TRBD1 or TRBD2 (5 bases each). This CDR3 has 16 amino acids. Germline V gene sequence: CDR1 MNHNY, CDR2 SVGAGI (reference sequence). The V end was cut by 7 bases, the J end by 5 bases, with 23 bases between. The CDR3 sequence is CASTLRPIEGLETQYF. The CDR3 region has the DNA TGTGCCAGCACTCTAAGACCTATTGAGGGGTTGGAGACCCAGTACTTC.

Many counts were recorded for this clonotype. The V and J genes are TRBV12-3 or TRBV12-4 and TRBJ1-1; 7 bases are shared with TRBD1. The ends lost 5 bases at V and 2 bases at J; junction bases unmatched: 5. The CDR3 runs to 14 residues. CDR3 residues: CASSPWDSNTEAFF. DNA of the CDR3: TGTGCCAGCAGTCCCTGGGACAGCAACACTGAAGCTTTCTTT.